The next 21 T cell receptor beta chains were all read from a single sample in a study of identical twins (dated by TCRdb to the mid-2010s). The library was produced with 5' RACE. TCRdb lists the instrument as Illumina HiSeq 2000. TCRdb reanalyzed the raw reads on its own, using fastp at Q25 for trimming and MiXCR for clone calling, and kept in-frame beta chains. Records with the same CDR3 protein are collapsed into one entry carrying the most frequent genes and DNA. This sample gives 1.5 million or so distinct CDR3 sequences in total; more than 30% of them show up just once. Together, the top ten hold 0.25% to 0.3% of the sample. Input material: cord blood. These receptors all stem from a newborn girl in good health.

In its sample, this clonotype was seen a few times. The gene calls are TRBV21-1 and TRBJ1-2; the table's D call, TRBD1, was not checked against the DNA. TRBV21-1 is listed as a pseudogene. The CDR3 consists of 12 residues. CDR3 sequence (DNA): TGTGCCAGCAGCAAAGCAGGGGCCGGCTACACCTTC. It specifies CASSKAGAGYTF.

The chain joins TRBV4-1 to TRBJ1-2; 8 positions match TRBD1. Trimming removed 4 bases from V and 8 bases from J; junction bases left unmatched: 12. The CDR3 is 15 amino acids. CDR1 MGHRA and CDR2 YSYEKL come from the germline V gene. The CDR3 DNA follows: TGCGCCAGCAGCCTTCCCGGACAGGGAATGAAGGGCTACACCTTC. It translates to CASSLPGQGMKGYTF.

This clonotype was detected ten times or more. The chain carries TRBV20-1 and TRBJ2-6, with D hard to call. CDR1 and CDR2 (germline): DFQATT, SNEGSKA (reference sequence). V was clipped by 3 bases and J by 2 bases, with 5 bases between them. The CDR3 is 13 residues long. CDR3 in amino acids: CSARLAGANVLTF. The CDR3 DNA follows: TGCAGTGCTAGGCTGGCTGGGGCCAACGTCCTGACTTTC.

This clonotype was found a few times. J is TRBJ2-3 and V is TRBV7-2, with D maybe TRBD2 (6 bases). The V end lost 1 base, the J end lost 4 bases, and 12 bases lay between the germline ends. This CDR3 spans 15 amino acids. Per the germline V gene, CDR1 is SGHTA and CDR2 is FQGNSA. This chain's CDR3 is CASSLGVRRADTQYF. CDR3 bases: TGTGCCAGCAGCTTAGGGGTCAGGAGGGCAGATACGCAGTATTTT.

The rearrangement uses TRBV24-1 and TRBJ1-6, with TRBD1 identical over 9 bases. Per germline, CDR1 KGHDR and CDR2 SFDVKD. The length of the CDR3 is 13 residues. With V trimmed by 9 bases and J by 7 bases, 3 bases remained unmatched. As DNA, the CDR3 is TGTGCCACCGATGGACAGGGGAATTCACCCCTCCACTTT. Protein product: CATDGQGNSPLHF.

This clonotype has a handful of counts. The chain has TRBV6-5 and TRBJ2-4; 9 bases are shared with TRBD1. With 6 bases clipped from V and 6 bases from J, the junction kept 6 bases outside the gene matches. CDR3 length: 14 residues. The V gene's germline CDR1 is MNHEY and CDR2 SVGAGI. CDR3 region: CASSPRGQGNIQYF. Here the CDR3 DNA reads TGTGCCAGCAGCCCTAGGGGACAGGGAAACATTCAGTACTTC.

This clonotype has more than one count but fewer than ten. The chain couples TRBV20-1 to TRBJ1-2; D unresolved. This CDR3 region has 14 residues. Germline values: CDR1 DFQATT, CDR2 SNEGSKA (reference sequence). The V end was cut by 4 bases, the J end by 3 bases, with 15 bases between. CDR3 protein: CSAKGPGVDYGYTF. The CDR3 DNA sequence: TGCAGTGCTAAAGGACCGGGAGTCGACTATGGCTACACCTTC.

This chain uses TRBV4-2 with TRBJ2-3; TRBD2 aligns across 14 bases. The CDR3 sequence is 17 residues long. V lost 0 bases to trimming and J lost 5 bases; unmatched junction nucleotides: 4. Germline assignment: CDR1 LGHNA and CDR2 YNFKEQ. The CDR3 reads CASSQETGTSGRDTQYF. The DNA for the CDR3 is TGTGCCAGCAGCCAAGAGACGGGGACTAGCGGGAGAGATACGCAGTATTTT.

This clonotype has only a few counts. The chain is built from TRBV20-1 and TRBJ2-1; D possibly corresponds to TRBD1 (6 bases). The CDR3 length is 12 residues. In germline, CDR1 is DFQATT, CDR2 SNEGSKA (reference sequence). The V and J ends lost 4 bases and 10 bases respectively, with 14 bases between them. CDR3 amino acids: CSATPGQREQFF. The CDR3, as DNA: TGCAGTGCTACTCCGGGACAACGGGAGCAGTTCTTC.

The chain uses TRBV4-1 and TRBJ2-1, with 7 bases aligning to TRBD2. The last part of the DNA fits TRBJ2-7 better; the J call may be wrong. Germline assignment: CDR1 MGHRA and CDR2 YSYEKL. The CDR3 extends over 16 amino acids. The CDR3 sequence: CASSPPSGFSYNEQYF. The CDR3 DNA sequence: TGCGCCAGCAGCCCCCCTAGCGGATTCTCCTACAATGAGCAGTACTTC.

This clonotype was seen only a few times. The chain is built from TRBV19 and TRBJ2-1; 9 bases fit TRBD2. The CDR3 spans 15 residues. CDR1 and CDR2 from the germline V gene are LNHDA and SQIVND (reference sequence). V was clipped by 8 bases and J by 2 bases; unmatched bases: 7. CDR3 DNA sequence: TGTGCCAGTTGCGGGGGGGCCGCTACCTACAATGAGCAGTTCTTC. It specifies CASCGGAATYNEQFF.

The rearrangement links TRBV20-1 to TRBJ2-7; D gene ambiguous. This CDR3 contains 13 residues. Per the germline V gene, CDR1 is DFQATT and CDR2 is SNEGSKA (reference sequence). V was trimmed by 3 bases and J by 4 bases, leaving 13 bases between them. DNA of the CDR3: TGCAGTGCTAGTCGAAAGGGCTGGTACGAGCAGTACTTC. This sequence encodes CSASRKGWYEQYF.

V and J are TRBV20-1 and TRBJ2-5; 9 nucleotides match TRBD2. V shed 0 bases, J shed 11 bases, and the junction held 19 bases outside the gene matches. The CDR3 runs 17 residues. The germline V gene encodes CDR1 DFQATT and CDR2 SNEGSKA (reference sequence). CDR3 nucleotide sequence: TGCAGTGCTAGAGATTTAGAGGCGGGAGGGCGGTACAATGAGCAGTACTTC. Its translation is CSARDLEAGGRYNEQYF.

This clonotype came up a few times. This rearrangement joins TRBV7-2 to TRBJ2-3; 10 nucleotides match TRBD2. V lost 5 bases, J lost 6 bases, and 5 bases stayed unmatched. Per germline, CDR1 SGHTA and CDR2 FQGNSA. This CDR3 has 14 residues. CDR3 DNA sequence: TGTGCCAGCAGCAAAGCGGGAGGGCCCGATACGCAGTATTTT. Amino acids: CASSKAGGPDTQYF. Combining the CDR3 with reference TRBV7-2 and TRBJ2-3 gives the whole variable domain GAGVSQSPSNKVTEKGKDVELRCDPISGHTALYWYRQSLGQGLEFLIYFQGNSAPDKSGLPSDRFSAERTGGSVSTLTIQRTQQEDSAVYLCASSKAGGPDTQYFGPGTRLTVL.

The chain joins TRBV28 to TRBJ2-1; 9 nucleotides match TRBD2. This CDR3 is 16 amino acids long. The V gene end was trimmed by 3 bases and the J gene end by 6 bases; junction bases not matched to a gene: 9. The germline V gene has CDR1 MDHEN and CDR2 SYDVKM. DNA for the CDR3: TGTGCCAGCAGTTTGACCGGGACTAGCCTACGCAATGAGCAGTTCTTC. Protein: CASSLTGTSLRNEQFF.

The chain couples TRBV20-1 to TRBJ1-2; 10 bases map to TRBD1. V gave up 4 bases and J gave up 4 bases; unmatched junction bases: 3. This CDR3 comprises 13 residues. The germline CDR1 and CDR2 sequences are DFQATT and SNEGSKA (reference sequence). The CDR3 reads CSAIWTGGYGYTF. The CDR3 bases are TGCAGTGCTATATGGACAGGGGGCTATGGCTACACCTTC.

The V call is TRBV4-2, the J call TRBJ2-2; 11 nucleotides line up with TRBD2. Trimming took 1 base from V and 7 from J; bases not matched to a gene: 5. The CDR3 is 16 amino acids. Germline CDR1 and CDR2: LGHNA and YNFKEQ. CDR3: CASSQVLAGGGGELFF. CDR3 nucleotides: TGTGCCAGCAGCCAAGTCCTAGCGGGAGGTGGCGGGGAGCTGTTTTTT.

The chain joins TRBV7-9 to TRBJ2-7, with TRBD1 matching 9 bases. The CDR3 covers 15 residues. Germline lookup yields CDR1 SEHNR and CDR2 FQNEAQ (reference sequence). The V and J ends lost 5 bases and 5 bases, in that order; junction bases with no gene match: 10. This CDR3 is CASSRDRGVWDEQYF. The DNA for the CDR3 is TGTGCCAGCAGCCGTGACAGGGGGGTTTGGGACGAGCAGTACTTC. Using reference TRBV7-9 and TRBJ2-7 for the parts outside the CDR3, the full variable domain is DTGVSQNPRHKITKRGQNVTFRCDPISEHNRLYWYRQTLGQGPEFLTYFQNEAQLEKSRLLSDRFSAERPKGSFSTLEIQRTEQGDSAMYLCASSRDRGVWDEQYFGPGTRLTVT.

This chain links TRBV28 with TRBJ1-5; the match to TRBD1 covers 7 bases. V gave up 6 bases and J gave up 3 bases; unmatched junction bases: 8. The CDR3 extends over 15 amino acids. Germline assignment: CDR1 MDHEN and CDR2 SYDVKM. CDR3 nucleotides: TGTGCCAGCAGGATAGACAGGGTTCCCAATCAGCCCCAGCATTTT. Translated, it gives CASRIDRVPNQPQHF.

The V call is TRBV11-2, the J call TRBJ2-4; TRBD2 aligns across 7 bases. The CDR3 is 17 amino acids. V lost 5 bases and J lost 0; bases outside the gene matches: 10. Germline V gene sequence: CDR1 SGHAT, CDR2 FQNNGV. The CDR3 region is CASSPLGLRIAKNIQYF. In DNA, the CDR3 is TGTGCCAGCAGCCCTCTGGGACTACGAATAGCCAAAAACATTCAGTACTTC.

This clonotype was counted only a few times. V is TRBV2 and J is TRBJ2-6; possibly TRBD2 for D (5 bases). Trimming shortened V by 7 bases and J by 2 bases, and 18 bases separated the two germline ends. Per germline, CDR1 SNHLY and CDR2 FYNNEI. The CDR3 covers 17 residues. The CDR3, as DNA: TGTGCCAGCACGCCAACTTTGGGCGGGCCTGGGGCCAACGTCCTGACTTTC. It encodes CASTPTLGGPGANVLTF.